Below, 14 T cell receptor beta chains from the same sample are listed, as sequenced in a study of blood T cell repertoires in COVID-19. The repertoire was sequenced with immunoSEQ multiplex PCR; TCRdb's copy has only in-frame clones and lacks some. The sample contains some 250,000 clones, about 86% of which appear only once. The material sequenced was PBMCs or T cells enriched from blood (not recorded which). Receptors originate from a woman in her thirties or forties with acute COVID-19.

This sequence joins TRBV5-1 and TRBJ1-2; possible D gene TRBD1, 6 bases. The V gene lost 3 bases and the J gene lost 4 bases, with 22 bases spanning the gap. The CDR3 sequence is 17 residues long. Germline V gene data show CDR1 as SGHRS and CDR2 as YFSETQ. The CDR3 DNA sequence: TGCGCCAGCAGCTCTACCCCTGGACAGACCCACGGCTATGGCTACACCTTC. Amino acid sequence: CASSSTPGQTHGYGYTF.

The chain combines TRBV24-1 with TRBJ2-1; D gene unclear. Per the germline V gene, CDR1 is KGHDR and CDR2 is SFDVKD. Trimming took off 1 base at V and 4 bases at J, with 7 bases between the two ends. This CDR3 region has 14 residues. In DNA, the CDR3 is TGTGCCACCAGTGATTTTTACGGTTACAATGAGCAGTTCTTC. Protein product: CATSDFYGYNEQFF.

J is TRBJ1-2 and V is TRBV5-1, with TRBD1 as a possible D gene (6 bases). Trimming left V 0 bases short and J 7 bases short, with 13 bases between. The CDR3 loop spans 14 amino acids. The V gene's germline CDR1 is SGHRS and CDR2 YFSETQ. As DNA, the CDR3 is TGCGCCAGCAGCTTGGCCCCAGGGGTGGCTGGCTACACCTTC. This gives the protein CASSLAPGVAGYTF.

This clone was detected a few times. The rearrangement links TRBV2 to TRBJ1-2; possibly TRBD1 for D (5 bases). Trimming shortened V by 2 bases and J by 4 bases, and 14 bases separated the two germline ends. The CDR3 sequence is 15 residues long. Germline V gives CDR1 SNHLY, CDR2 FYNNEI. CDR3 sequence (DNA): TGTGCCAGCAGTGAACACAAGGGGCCCAGCTATGGCTACACCTTC. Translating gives CASSEHKGPSYGYTF. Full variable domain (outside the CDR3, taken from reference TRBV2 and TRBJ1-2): EPEVTQTPSHQVTQMGQEVILRCVPISNHLYFYWYRQILGQKVEFLVSFYNNEISEKSEIFDDQFSVERPDGSNFTLKIRSTKLEDSAMYFCASSEHKGPSYGYTFGSGTRLTVV.

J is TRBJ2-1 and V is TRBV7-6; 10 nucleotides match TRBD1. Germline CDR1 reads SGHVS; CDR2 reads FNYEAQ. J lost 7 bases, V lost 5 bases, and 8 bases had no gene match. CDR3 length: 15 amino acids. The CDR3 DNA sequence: TGTGCCAGCAGCCGCGGACAGGGGGTAGGGAATGAGCAGTTCTTC. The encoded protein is CASSRGQGVGNEQFF.

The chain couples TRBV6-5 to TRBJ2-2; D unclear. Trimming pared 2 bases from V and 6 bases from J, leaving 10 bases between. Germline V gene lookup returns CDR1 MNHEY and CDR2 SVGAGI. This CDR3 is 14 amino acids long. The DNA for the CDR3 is TGTGCCAGCAGTTACACGGAGCCCGCCGGGGAGCTGTTTTTT. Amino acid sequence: CASSYTEPAGELFF.

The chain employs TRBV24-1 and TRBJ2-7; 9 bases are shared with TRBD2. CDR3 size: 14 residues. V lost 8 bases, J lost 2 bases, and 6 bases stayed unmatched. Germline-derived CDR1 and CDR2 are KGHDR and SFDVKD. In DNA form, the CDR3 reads TGTGCCACCACTTCTAGCGGGGCCCCCTACGAGCAGTACTTC. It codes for CATTSSGAPYEQYF.

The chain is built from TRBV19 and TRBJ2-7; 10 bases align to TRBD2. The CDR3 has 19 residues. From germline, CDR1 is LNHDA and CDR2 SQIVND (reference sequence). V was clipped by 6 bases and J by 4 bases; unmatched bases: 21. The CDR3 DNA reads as TGTGCCAGTAGCAGAACTAGCGGGACAACCCCCTCTATAGTTTACGAGCAGTACTTC. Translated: CASSRTSGTTPSIVYEQYF.

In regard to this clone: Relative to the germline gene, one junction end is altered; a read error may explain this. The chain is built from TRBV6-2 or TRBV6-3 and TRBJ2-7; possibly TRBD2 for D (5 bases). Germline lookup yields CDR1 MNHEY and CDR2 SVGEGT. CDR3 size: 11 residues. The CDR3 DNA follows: TGTGCCAGCAGCGACCAACTAGTTCGCCACTTC. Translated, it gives CASSDQLVRHF.

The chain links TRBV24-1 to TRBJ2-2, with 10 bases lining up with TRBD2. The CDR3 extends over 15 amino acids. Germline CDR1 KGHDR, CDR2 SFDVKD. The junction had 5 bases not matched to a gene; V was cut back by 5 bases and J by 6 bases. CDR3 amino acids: CATSGTSGTAGELFF. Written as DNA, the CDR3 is TGTGCCACCAGTGGAACTAGCGGGACTGCCGGGGAGCTGTTTTTT.

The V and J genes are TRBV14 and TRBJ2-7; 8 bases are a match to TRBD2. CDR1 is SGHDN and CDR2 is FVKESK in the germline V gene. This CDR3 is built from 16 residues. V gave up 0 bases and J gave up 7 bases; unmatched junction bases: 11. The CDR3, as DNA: TGTGCCAGCAGCCAAGACTTAGCGGGACCCTCGGGGGAGCAGTACTTC. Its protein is CASSQDLAGPSGEQYF.

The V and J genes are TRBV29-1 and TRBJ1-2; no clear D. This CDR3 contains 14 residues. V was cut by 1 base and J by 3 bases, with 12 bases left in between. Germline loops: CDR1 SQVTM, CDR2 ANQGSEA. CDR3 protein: CSVEGYKSDYGYTF. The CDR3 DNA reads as TGCAGCGTTGAAGGGTATAAGTCAGACTATGGCTACACCTTC. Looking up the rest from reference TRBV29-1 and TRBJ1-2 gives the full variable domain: SAVISQKPSRDICQRGTSLTIQCQVDSQVTMMFWYRQQPGQSLTLIATANQGSEATYESGFVIDKFPISRPNLTFSTLTVSNMSPEDSSIYLCSVEGYKSDYGYTFGSGTRLTVV.

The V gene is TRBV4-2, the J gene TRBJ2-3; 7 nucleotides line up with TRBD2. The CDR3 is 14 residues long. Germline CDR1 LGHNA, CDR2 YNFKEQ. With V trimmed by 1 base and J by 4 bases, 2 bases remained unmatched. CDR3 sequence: CASSQGLAPDTQYF. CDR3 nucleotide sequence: TGTGCCAGCAGCCAAGGACTAGCCCCAGATACGCAGTATTTT.

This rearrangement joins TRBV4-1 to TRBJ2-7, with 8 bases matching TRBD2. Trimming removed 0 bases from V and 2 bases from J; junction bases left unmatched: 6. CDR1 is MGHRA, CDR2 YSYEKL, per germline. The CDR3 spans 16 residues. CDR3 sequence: CASSQDPAAGAYEQYF. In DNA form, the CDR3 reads TGCGCCAGCAGCCAAGATCCTGCAGCGGGAGCCTACGAGCAGTACTTC.